Listed below are T cell receptor beta chains from one sample, sequenced in a study of blood T cell repertoires in COVID-19. The method was immunoSEQ multiplex PCR; TCRdb's version includes in-frame clones alone and lacks a portion of them. This table holds about 170,000 clones, less than 90% found once. The sample comprised PBMCs or T cells enriched from blood (not recorded which). Every receptor here comes from a woman aged 45-65 years who had recovered from COVID-19. CDR3s include the opening cysteine and the closing phenylalanine or tryptophan. The D gene is left open where the match is weak. A clone size is listed for some rows: how often the clone was seen (once, few, many), or a class if it is expanded.

J gene | V gene | clone size | D gene | CDR3 DNA | CDR3 protein
TRBJ1-3 | TRBV28 | . | . | TGTGCCAGCGATGGGGGGTCTTTCGTTTCTGGAAACACCATATATTTT | CASDGGSFVSGNTIYF
TRBJ1-4 | TRBV19 | . | . | TGTGCCAGTAGTATTAGGGGTGAACTGTTTTTT | CASSIRGELFF
TRBJ2-1 | TRBV4-3 | . | . | TGCGCCAGCAGCCAAGAGAGTTTCGAGCTCCCCGGGGTAAATGAGCAGTTCTTC | CASSQESFELPGVNEQFF
TRBJ2-1 | TRBV29-1 | . | . | TGCAGCGTTGGCCCAAGCAGGGGGGTTGGAGAGCAGTTCTTC | CSVGPSRGVGEQFF
TRBJ1-5 | TRBV5-1 | . | . | TGCGCCAGCAGCCCAGACAGCCATGAGCAGCCCCAGCATTTT | CASSPDSHEQPQHF
TRBJ1-1 | TRBV15 | . | . | TGTGCCACCAGCAGAGAGCGGGGTTCCACTGAAGCTTTCTTT | CATSRERGSTEAFF
TRBJ2-2 | TRBV12-5 | . | TRBD1 | TGTGCTAGTGGTTTGTTTCGAACAGGGGGAATGAACACCGGGGAGCTGTTTTTT | CASGLFRTGGMNTGELFF
TRBJ1-1 | TRBV4-1 | . | . | TGCGCCAGCAGCCAAGATCAGCGGAAGAACACTGAAGCTTTCTTT | CASSQDQRKNTEAFF
TRBJ2-1 | TRBV20-1 | . | . | TGCAGTGGTCGGGGAAATGAGCAGTTCTTC | CSGRGNEQFF
TRBJ1-1 | TRBV7-9 | . | . | TGTGCCAGCAGCTTAAGTCTGAGTGAAGCTTTCTTT | CASSLSLSEAFF
TRBJ1-1 | TRBV18 | . | . | TGTGCCAGCTCACCACTACAGGGTCTCGACACTGAAGCTTTCTTT | CASSPLQGLDTEAFF
TRBJ1-6 | TRBV5-1 | . | . | TGCGCCAGCAGCTTGACTACAGGGCTTTCACCCCTCCACTTT | CASSLTTGLSPLHF
TRBJ2-1 | TRBV7-9 | . | . | TGTGCCAGCGGCGGGGGCGGGACGGCTTGGCAGTACAATGAGCAGTTCTTC | CASGGGGTAWQYNEQFF
TRBJ2-2 | TRBV5-6 | . | . | TGTGCCAGCAGCTTTCGTCCCACTAGGTCCACCGGGGAGCTGTTTTTT | CASSFRPTRSTGELFF
TRBJ2-5 | TRBV6-5 | once | TRBD2 | TGTGCCAGCCGGACTAGCGGGAGGGCGGAGACCCAGTACTTC | CASRTSGRAETQYF
TRBJ1-2 | TRBV19 | . | . | TGTGCCAGTAGTATGGACAGAAGAGAGGGTGGCTACACCTTC | CASSMDRREGGYTF
TRBJ1-4 | TRBV6-1 | . | . | TGTGCCAGCAGTGGAACTAGAGTAGGAACAACTAATGAAAAACTGTTTTTT | CASSGTRVGTTNEKLFF
TRBJ1-1 | TRBV28 | . | . | TGTGCCAGCAGTTTTTTTGGCGGGGGGAACATGAACACTGAAGCTTTCTTT | CASSFFGGGNMNTEAFF
TRBJ2-5 | TRBV11-2 | . | . | TGTGCCAGCAGCTGGGAGGATAGGACCCCTTCGTACTTC | CASSWEDRTPSYF
TRBJ2-3 | TRBV5-1 | . | . | TGCGCCAGCAGCGAGGCCACAGATACGCAGTATTTT | CASSEATDTQYF
TRBJ1-5 | TRBV6-2/TRBV6-3 | . | TRBD1 | TGTGCCAGCAGTTACAGTCCAGGGGGCTTACAGCCCCAGCATTTT | CASSYSPGGLQPQHF
TRBJ2-1 | TRBV2 | . | . | TGTGCCAGCAGTCCCCAAGGACAGTTAGGGAATGAGCAGTTCTTC | CASSPQGQLGNEQFF
TRBJ2-1 | TRBV3-1/TRBV3-2 | . | TRBD2 | TGTGCCAGCACCTCTAGCGGGGGTGGGGATGAGCAGTTCTTC | CASTSSGGGDEQFF
TRBJ1-3 | TRBV29-1 | . | . | TGCAGCGTCGGGCAACAGGGCAACGCCATATATTTT | CSVGQQGNAIYF
TRBJ2-3 | TRBV11-2 | . | TRBD2 | TGTGCCAGCAGCGCCGGGACTAGCGGGGGTGGGGGGTTTACGCAGTATTTT | CASSAGTSGGGGFTQYF
TRBJ1-6 | TRBV28 | . | . | TGTGCCAGCAAGCGGTCAAGCTATACTTCACCCCTCCACTTT | CASKRSSYTSPLHF
TRBJ1-2 | TRBV6-4 | few | TRBD1 | TGTGCCAGCAGTACCGGGACAGGGAGCGATGGCTACACCTTC | CASSTGTGSDGYTF
TRBJ1-6 | TRBV6-5 | . | . | TGTGCCAGCTCGGGGGATCTCAATTCACCCCTCCACTTT | CASSGDLNSPLHF
TRBJ1-5 | TRBV7-9 | . | TRBD1 | TGTGCCAGCAGCCTGGGACAGGGAGGTCAGCCCCAGCATTTT | CASSLGQGGQPQHF
TRBJ2-2 | TRBV24-1 | . | . | TGTGCCACCAGTGCGCCGGTGAACACCGGGGAGCTGTTTTTT | CATSAPVNTGELFF
TRBJ2-3 | TRBV5-4 | . | . | TGTGCCAGCAGCTTTCCCCGGGGTACGCAGTATTTT | CASSFPRGTQYF
TRBJ1-4 | TRBV18 | . | . | TGTGCCAGCTCACGCAACACCTTGACAGATACAACTAATGAAAAACTGTTTTTT | CASSRNTLTDTTNEKLFF
TRBJ1-4 | TRBV7-9 | few | . | TGTGCCAGCAGCCCCCAGGGAGGGAATGAAAAACTGTTTTTT | CASSPQGGNEKLFF
TRBJ2-3 | TRBV5-1 | . | . | TGCGCCAGCAGCTACTCCGGGACACAAAAAACAGATACGCAGTATTTT | CASSYSGTQKTDTQYF
TRBJ1-5 | TRBV9 | . | . | TGTGCCAGCAGCACCGTCCCCAGGAAGGTCGACAATCAGCCCCAGCATTTT | CASSTVPRKVDNQPQHF
TRBJ1-2 | TRBV2 | . | TRBD1 | TGTGCCAGCAGAGGGACAGTGTCTAACTATGGCTACACCTTC | CASRGTVSNYGYTF
TRBJ1-6 | TRBV10-3 | . | . | TGTGCCATCAGTGTCGGGGGGAATAATTCACCCCTCCACTTT | CAISVGGNNSPLHF
TRBJ1-5 | TRBV4-1 | . | . | TGCGCCAGCAGCCAAGAAAAGAGTACCAATCAGCCCCAGCATTTT | CASSQEKSTNQPQHF
TRBJ1-5 | TRBV15 | . | . | TGTGCCACCGGAGGAGCTAGCAATCAGCCCCAGCATTTT | CATGGASNQPQHF
TRBJ1-1 | TRBV11-3 | . | . | TGTGCCAGCAGCTTAGGGGTTGCAGCGGCTGGCGCTTTCTTT | CASSLGVAAAGAFF
TRBJ2-1 | TRBV5-1 | once | . | TGCGCCAGCAGCTTGGAAACGGGGAATGAGCAGTTCTTC | CASSLETGNEQFF
TRBJ1-5 | TRBV19 | . | . | TGTGCCAGTCTTCAGCGGAGCAATCAGCCCCAGCATTTT | CASLQRSNQPQHF
TRBJ1-2 | TRBV28 | . | TRBD1 | TGTGCCAGCAGTAGACAGGGGGTTGTCTATGGCTACACCTTC | CASSRQGVVYGYTF
TRBJ1-5 | TRBV19 | . | . | TGTGCCAGTAGGCAAGGGGTTCAGCCCCAGCATTTT | CASRQGVQPQHF
TRBJ1-1 | TRBV29-1 | . | TRBD1 | TGCAGCGTTGCTATGGACAGGGGGCTCTCCGAAGCTTTCTTT | CSVAMDRGLSEAFF
TRBJ2-6 | TRBV21-1 | . | . | TGTGCCAGCAGCAAAAAGCGGCCTGGGGCCAACGTCCTGACTTTC | CASSKKRPGANVLTF